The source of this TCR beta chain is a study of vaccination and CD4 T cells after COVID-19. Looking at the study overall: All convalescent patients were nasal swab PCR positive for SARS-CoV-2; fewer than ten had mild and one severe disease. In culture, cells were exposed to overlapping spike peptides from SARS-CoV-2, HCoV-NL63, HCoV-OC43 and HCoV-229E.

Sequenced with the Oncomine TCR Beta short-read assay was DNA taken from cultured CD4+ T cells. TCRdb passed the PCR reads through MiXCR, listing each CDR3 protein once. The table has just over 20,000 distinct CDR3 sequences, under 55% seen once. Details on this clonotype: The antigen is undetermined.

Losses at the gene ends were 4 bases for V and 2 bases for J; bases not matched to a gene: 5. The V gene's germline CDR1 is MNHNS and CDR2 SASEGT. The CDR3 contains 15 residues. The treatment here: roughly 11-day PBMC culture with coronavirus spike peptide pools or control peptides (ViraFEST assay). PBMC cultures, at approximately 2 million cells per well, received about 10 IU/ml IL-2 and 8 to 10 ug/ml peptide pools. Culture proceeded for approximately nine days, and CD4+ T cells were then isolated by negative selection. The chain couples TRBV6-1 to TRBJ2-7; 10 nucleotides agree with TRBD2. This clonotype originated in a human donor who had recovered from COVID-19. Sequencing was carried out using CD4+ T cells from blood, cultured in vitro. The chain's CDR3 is CASSAGSGGAYEQYF. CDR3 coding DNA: TGTGCCAGCAGTGCCGGCAGCGGGGGGGCCTACGAGCAGTACTTC.